The 7 T cell receptor beta chains below all came from one sample that was sequenced in a study of shared clonotypes between healthy human individuals. Only in-frame clones appear in the TCRdb table, and some are missing; sequencing was by immunoSEQ multiplex PCR. The data show about 600,000 clones, with almost 97% seen just once and less than 0.065% held by the top ten. Source material: naive CD4+ T cells sorted from blood. Subset denoted: CD45RA+ positively selected. Every receptor here comes from a woman in her twenties or thirties in good health.

The chain has TRBV5-1 and TRBJ2-1; 7 nucleotides align to TRBD2. Germline-derived CDR1 and CDR2 are SGHRS and YFSETQ. Germline trimming cut 0 bases from V and 2 bases from J; bases unmatched to any gene: 5. The CDR3 is 16 residues long. CDR3 DNA: TGCGCCAGCAGCTTGGCCAGGACTAGTGCCTACAATGAGCAGTTCTTC. This codes for CASSLARTSAYNEQFF.

The chain's CDR3 is CASSNEAQSRANVLTF. CDR3 coding DNA: TGTGCCAGCAGCAACGAGGCACAAAGTCGGGCCAACGTCCTGACTTTC. This chain connects TRBV7-4 to TRBJ2-6; D gene ambiguous. The CDR3 sequence is 16 residues long. Looked up from germline, CDR1 is SGHVT and CDR2 is SQSDAQ. V gave up 5 bases and J gave up 5 bases, with 16 bases separating them.

The V call is TRBV19, the J call TRBJ1-5; D not certain. This CDR3 has 15 amino acids. From germline, CDR1 is LNHDA and CDR2 SQIVND (reference sequence). With 0 bases removed from V and 3 bases from J, the gap between germline ends came to 9 bases. In nucleotides, the CDR3 is TGTGCCAGTAGTATAGATCGGCAAGACAATCAGCCCCAGCATTTT. This codes for CASSIDRQDNQPQHF.

This chain connects TRBV6-6 to TRBJ2-1; possibly TRBD1 or TRBD2 for D (5 bases each). Germline CDR1 MNHNY, CDR2 SVGAGI (reference sequence). The CDR3 covers 12 residues. Between the trimmed V and J ends, which lost 5 bases and 7 bases, there was a span of 9 bases. The CDR3 loop reads CASSQGVNEQFF. DNA for the CDR3: TGTGCCAGCAGTCAGGGAGTGAATGAGCAGTTCTTC.

This clone appeared a single time. The genes are TRBV5-1 and TRBJ2-3; the D gene could be TRBD1 or TRBD2 (5 bases each). The V gene lost 4 bases and the J gene lost 2 bases, with 14 bases spanning the gap. The CDR3 runs 15 residues. Germline V gives CDR1 SGHRS, CDR2 YFSETQ. The CDR3 nucleotides read TGCGCCAGCAGCCCCCCGGGACCCTACACAGATACGCAGTATTTT. Translation: CASSPPGPYTDTQYF.

The chain is built from TRBV18 and TRBJ2-7; 14 bases map to TRBD2. Losses at the gene ends were 3 bases for V and 3 bases for J; bases not matched to a gene: 13. Germline CDR1 and CDR2: KGHSH and LQKENI. This CDR3 comprises 19 residues. CDR3 bases: TGTGCCAGCTCACCCGGGACGCGGACTAGCGGGAGGCGGTACTACGAGCAGTACTTC. Residues: CASSPGTRTSGRRYYEQYF.

The chain uses TRBV5-1 and TRBJ2-7; no definite D call. CDR3 length: 14 residues. Trimming left V 0 bases short and J 6 bases short, with 13 bases between. The germline gives CDR1 SGHRS, CDR2 YFSETQ. The DNA for the CDR3 is TGCGCCAGCAGCTTGGATCTTGGGATACGCGAGCAGTACTTC. It translates to CASSLDLGIREQYF.